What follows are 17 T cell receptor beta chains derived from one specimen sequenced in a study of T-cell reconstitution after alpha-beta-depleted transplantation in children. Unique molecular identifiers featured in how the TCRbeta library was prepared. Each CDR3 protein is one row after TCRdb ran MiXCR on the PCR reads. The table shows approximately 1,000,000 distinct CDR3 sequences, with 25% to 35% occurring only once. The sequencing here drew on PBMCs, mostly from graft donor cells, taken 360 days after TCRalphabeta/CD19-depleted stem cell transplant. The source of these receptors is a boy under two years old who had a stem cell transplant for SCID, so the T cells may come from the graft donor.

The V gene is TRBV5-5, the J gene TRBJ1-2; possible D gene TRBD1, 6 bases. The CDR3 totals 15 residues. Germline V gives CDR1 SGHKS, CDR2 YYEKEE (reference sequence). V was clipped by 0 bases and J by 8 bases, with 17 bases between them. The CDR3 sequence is CASSLEGGGARGYTF. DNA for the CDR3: TGTGCCAGCAGCTTGGAGGGGGGCGGGGCGCGAGGCTACACCTTC.

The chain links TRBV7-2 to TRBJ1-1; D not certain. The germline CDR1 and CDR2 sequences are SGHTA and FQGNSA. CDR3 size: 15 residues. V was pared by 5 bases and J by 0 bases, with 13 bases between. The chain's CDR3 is CASSTSTSMNTEAFF. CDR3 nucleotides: TGTGCCAGCAGCACCTCGACAAGCATGAACACTGAAGCTTTCTTT.

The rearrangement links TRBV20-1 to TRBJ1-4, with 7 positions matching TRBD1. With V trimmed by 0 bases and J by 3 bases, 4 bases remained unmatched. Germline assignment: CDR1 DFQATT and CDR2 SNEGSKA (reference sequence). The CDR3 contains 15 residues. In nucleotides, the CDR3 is TGCAGTGCTAGAGACCTACAGGGGCCTAATGAAAAACTGTTTTTT. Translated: CSARDLQGPNEKLFF.

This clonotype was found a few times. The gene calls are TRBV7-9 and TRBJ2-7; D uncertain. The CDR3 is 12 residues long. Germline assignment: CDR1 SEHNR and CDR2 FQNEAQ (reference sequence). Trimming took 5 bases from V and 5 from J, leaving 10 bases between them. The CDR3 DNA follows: TGTGCCAGCAGCCCCGATCATCACGAGCAGTACTTC. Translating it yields CASSPDHHEQYF.

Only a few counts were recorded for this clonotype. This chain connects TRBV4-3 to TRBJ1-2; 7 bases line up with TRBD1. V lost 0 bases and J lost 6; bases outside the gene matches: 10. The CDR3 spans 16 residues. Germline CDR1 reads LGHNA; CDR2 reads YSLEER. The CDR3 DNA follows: TGCGCCAGCAGCCAAGAGGTGATAGGGGGCAGTAATGGCTACACCTTC. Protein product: CASSQEVIGGSNGYTF.

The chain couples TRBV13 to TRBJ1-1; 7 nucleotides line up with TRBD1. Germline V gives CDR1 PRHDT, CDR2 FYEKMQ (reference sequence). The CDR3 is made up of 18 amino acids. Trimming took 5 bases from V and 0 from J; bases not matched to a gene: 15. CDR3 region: CASSRMTGFEVMNTEAFF. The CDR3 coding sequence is TGTGCCAGCAGCCGAATGACAGGGTTTGAGGTCATGAACACTGAAGCTTTCTTT.

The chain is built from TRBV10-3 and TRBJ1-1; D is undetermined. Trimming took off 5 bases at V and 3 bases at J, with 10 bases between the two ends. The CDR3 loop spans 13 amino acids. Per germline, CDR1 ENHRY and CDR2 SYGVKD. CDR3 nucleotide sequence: TGTGCCATCAGTCGCGGGGAGGACACTGAAGCTTTCTTT. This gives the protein CAISRGEDTEAFF.

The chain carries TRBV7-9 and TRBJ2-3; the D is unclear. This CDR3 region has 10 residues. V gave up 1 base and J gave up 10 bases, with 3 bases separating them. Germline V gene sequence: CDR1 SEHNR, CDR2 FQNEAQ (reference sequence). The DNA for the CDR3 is TGTGCCAGCAGCTTAGTCGCGCAGTATTTT. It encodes CASSLVAQYF.

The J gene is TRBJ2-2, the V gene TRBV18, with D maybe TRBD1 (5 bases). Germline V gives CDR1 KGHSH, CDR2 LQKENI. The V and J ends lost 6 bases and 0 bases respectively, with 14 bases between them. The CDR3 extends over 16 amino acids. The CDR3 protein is CASSHRTPTNTGELFF. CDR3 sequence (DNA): TGTGCCAGCTCCCACCGGACACCCACGAACACCGGGGAGCTGTTTTTT.

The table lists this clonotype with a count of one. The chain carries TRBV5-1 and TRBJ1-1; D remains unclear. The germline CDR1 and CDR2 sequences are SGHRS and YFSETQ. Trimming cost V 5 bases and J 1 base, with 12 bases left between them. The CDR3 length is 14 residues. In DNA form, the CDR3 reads TGCGCCAGCAGACCTCAGACACCGAACACTGAAGCTTTCTTT. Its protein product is CASRPQTPNTEAFF.

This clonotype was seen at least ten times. CDR3 protein: CASSLQGPGELFF. In DNA form, the CDR3 reads TGTGCCAGCAGTCTACAGGGCCCCGGGGAGCTGTTTTTT. The J gene is TRBJ2-2, the V gene TRBV12-3 or TRBV12-4; TRBD1 is a possible D gene (6 bases). CDR3 length: 13 amino acids. V dropped 5 bases and J dropped 6 bases, with 10 bases sitting between them.

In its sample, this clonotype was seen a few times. The CDR3 nucleotides are TGCAGTGCTAGAGAGCTCCGGACTGGGCTTGGGGAGCAGTACTTC. Translation: CSARELRTGLGEQYF. The chain combines TRBV20-1 with TRBJ2-7, with D perhaps matching TRBD2 (5 bases). The CDR3 is 15 residues long. Trimming took off 0 bases at V and 7 bases at J, with 19 bases between the two ends. CDR1 is DFQATT and CDR2 is SNEGSKA in the germline V gene (reference sequence).

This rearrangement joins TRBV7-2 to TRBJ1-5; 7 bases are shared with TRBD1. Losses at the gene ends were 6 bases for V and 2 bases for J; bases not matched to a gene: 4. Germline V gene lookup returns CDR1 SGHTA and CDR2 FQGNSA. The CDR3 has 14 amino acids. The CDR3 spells CASSTTGGNQPQHF. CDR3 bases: TGTGCCAGCAGTACTACAGGGGGCAATCAGCCCCAGCATTTT.

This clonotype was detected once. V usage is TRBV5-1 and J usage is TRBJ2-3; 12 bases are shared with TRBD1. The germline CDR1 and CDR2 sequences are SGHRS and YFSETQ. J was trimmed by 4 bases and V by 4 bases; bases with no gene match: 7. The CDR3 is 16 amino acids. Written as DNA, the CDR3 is TGCGCCAGCAGCCTCCCCGGGACAGGGGGCCCAGATACGCAGTATTTT. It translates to CASSLPGTGGPDTQYF.

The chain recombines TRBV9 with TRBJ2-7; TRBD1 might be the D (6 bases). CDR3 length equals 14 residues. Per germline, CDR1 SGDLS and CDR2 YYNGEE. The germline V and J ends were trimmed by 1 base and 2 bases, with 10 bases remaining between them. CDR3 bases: TGTGCCAGCAGCGTACAGGGGCAAGCCTACGAGCAGTACTTC. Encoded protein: CASSVQGQAYEQYF.

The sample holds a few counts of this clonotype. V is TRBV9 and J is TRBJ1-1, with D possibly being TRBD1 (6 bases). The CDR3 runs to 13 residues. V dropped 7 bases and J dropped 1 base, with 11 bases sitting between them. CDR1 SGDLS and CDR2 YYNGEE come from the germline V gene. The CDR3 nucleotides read TGTGCCAGCGCCAGGGGAGAGAACACTGAAGCTTTCTTT. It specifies CASARGENTEAFF.

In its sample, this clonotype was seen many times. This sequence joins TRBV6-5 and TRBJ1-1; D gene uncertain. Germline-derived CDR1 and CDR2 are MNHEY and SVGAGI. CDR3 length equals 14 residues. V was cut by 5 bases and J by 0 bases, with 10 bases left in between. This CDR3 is CASSHLEMNTEAFF. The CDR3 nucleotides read TGTGCCAGCAGTCACCTGGAGATGAACACTGAAGCTTTCTTT.